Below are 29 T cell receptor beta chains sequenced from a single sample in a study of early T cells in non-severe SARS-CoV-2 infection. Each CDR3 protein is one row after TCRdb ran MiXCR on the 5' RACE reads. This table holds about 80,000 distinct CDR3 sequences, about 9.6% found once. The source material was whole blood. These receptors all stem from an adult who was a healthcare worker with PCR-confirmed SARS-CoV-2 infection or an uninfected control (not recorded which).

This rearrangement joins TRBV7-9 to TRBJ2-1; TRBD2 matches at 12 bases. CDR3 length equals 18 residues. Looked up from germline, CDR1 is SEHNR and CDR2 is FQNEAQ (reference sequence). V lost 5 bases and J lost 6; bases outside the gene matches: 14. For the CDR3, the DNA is TGTGCCAGCAGCCTATTTGGGCTAGCGGGAGGGCCTGGCAATGAGCAGTTCTTC. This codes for CASSLFGLAGGPGNEQFF. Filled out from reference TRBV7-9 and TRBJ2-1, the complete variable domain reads DTGVSQNPRHKITKRGQNVTFRCDPISEHNRLYWYRQTLGQGPEFLTYFQNEAQLEKSRLLSDRFSAERPKGSFSTLEIQRTEQGDSAMYLCASSLFGLAGGPGNEQFFGPGTRLTVL.

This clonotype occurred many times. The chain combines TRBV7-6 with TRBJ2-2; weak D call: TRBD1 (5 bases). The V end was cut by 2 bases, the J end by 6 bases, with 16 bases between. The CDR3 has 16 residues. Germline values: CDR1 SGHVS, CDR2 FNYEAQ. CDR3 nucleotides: TGTGCCAGCAGCTTATTGGGGCTTTCCGGAGCCGGGGAGCTGTTTTTT. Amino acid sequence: CASSLLGLSGAGELFF.

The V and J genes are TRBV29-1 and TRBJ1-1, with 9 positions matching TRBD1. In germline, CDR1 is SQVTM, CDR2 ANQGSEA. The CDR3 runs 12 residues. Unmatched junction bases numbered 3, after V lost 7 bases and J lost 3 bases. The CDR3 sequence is CSGDRGDTEAFF. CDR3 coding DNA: TGCAGCGGTGACAGGGGGGACACTGAAGCTTTCTTT.

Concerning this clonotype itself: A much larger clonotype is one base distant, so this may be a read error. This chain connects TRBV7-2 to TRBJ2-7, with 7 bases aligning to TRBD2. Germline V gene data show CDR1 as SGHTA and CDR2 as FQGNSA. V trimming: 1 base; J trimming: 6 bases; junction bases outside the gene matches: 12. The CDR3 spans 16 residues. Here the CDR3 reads CASSLDHPELATEQYF. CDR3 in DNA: TGTGCCAGCAGCTTAGACCATCCGGAACTAGCGACCGAGCAGTACTTC.

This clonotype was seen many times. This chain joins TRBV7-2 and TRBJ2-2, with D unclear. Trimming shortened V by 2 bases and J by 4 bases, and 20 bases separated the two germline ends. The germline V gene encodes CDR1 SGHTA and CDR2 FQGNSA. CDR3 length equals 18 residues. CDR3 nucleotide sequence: TGTGCCAGCAGCTTATTACCCCCCTATAGCCCCGCCACCGGGGAGCTGTTTTTT. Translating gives CASSLLPPYSPATGELFF. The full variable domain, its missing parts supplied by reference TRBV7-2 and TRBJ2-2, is GAGVSQSPSNKVTEKGKDVELRCDPISGHTALYWYRQSLGQGLEFLIYFQGNSAPDKSGLPSDRFSAERTGGSVSTLTIQRTQQEDSAVYLCASSLLPPYSPATGELFFGEGSRLTVL.

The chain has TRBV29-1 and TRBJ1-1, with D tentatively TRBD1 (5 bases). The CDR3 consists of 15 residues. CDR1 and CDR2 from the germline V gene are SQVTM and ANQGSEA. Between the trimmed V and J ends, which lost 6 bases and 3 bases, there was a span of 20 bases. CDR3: CSVLRDLSSDTEAFF. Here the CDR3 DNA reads TGCAGCGTACTCCGGGACCTCTCATCAGACACTGAAGCTTTCTTT.

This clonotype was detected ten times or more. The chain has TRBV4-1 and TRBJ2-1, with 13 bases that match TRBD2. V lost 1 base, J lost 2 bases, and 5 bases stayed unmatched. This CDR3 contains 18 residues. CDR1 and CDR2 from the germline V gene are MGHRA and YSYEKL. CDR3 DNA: TGCGCCAGCAGCCAAGCGACTAGCGGGAGGATGGCCTACAATGAGCAGTTCTTC. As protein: CASSQATSGRMAYNEQFF.

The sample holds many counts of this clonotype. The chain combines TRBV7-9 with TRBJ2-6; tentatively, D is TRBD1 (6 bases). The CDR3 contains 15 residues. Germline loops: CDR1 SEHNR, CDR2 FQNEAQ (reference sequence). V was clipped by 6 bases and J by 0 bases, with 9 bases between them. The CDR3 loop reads CASRGASSGANVLTF. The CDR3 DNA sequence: TGTGCCAGCAGGGGGGCTAGCTCTGGGGCCAACGTCCTGACTTTC.

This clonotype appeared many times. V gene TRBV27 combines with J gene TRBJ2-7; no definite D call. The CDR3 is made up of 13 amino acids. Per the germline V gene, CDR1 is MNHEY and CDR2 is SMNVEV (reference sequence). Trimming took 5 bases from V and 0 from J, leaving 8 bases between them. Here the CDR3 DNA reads TGTGCCAGCAGTCCAGAGAGCTCCTACGAGCAGTACTTC. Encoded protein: CASSPESSYEQYF.

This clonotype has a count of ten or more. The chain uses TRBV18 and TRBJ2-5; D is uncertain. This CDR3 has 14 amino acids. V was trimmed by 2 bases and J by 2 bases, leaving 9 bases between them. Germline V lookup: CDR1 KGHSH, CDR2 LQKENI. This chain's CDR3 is CASSPAGRQETQYF. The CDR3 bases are TGTGCCAGCTCACCAGCCGGTCGGCAAGAGACCCAGTACTTC.

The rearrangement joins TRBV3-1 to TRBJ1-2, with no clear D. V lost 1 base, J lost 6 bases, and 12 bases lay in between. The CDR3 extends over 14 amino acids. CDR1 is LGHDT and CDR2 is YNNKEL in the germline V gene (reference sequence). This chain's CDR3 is CASSQVWGEDGYTF. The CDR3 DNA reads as TGTGCCAGCAGCCAAGTCTGGGGTGAGGATGGCTACACCTTC.

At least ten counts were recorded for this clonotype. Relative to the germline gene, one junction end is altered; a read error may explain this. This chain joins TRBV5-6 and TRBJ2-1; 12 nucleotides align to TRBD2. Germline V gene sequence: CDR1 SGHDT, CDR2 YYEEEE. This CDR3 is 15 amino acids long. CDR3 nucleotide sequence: TGCGCCAGCAGCCTGGGGACTAGCGGGTTCAATGAGCAGTTCTTC. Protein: CASSLGTSGFNEQFF.

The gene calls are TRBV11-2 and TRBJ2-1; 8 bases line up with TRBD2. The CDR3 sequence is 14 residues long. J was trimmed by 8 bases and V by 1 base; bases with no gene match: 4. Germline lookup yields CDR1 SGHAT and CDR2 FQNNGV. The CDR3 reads CASSLVSGNDEQFF. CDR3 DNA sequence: TGTGCCAGCAGCTTAGTTAGCGGGAACGATGAGCAGTTCTTC.

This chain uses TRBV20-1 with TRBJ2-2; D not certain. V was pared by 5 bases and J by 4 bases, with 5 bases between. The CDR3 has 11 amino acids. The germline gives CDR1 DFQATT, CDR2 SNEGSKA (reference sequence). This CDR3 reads CSASRTGELFF. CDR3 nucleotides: TGCAGTGCTTCCCGCACCGGGGAGCTGTTTTTT.

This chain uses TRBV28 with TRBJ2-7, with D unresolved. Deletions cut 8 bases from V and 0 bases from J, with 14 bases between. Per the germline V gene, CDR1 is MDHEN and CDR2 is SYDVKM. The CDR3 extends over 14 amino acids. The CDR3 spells CASRMVVSSYEQYF. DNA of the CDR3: TGTGCCAGCCGAATGGTTGTAAGCTCCTACGAGCAGTACTTC.

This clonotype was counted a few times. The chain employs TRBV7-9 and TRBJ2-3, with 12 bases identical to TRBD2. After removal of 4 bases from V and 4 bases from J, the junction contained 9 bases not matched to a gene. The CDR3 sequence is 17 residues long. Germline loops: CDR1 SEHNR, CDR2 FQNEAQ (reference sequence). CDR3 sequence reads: CASSSWTSGVGADTQYF. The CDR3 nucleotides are TGTGCCAGCAGCTCCTGGACTAGCGGGGTAGGGGCAGATACGCAGTATTTT.

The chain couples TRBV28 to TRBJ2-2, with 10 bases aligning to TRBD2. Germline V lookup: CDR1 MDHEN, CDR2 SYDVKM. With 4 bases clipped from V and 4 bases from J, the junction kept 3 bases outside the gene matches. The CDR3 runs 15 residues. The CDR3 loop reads CASSSAGGLTGELFF. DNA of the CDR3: TGTGCCAGCAGTTCAGCGGGAGGGCTCACCGGGGAGCTGTTTTTT.

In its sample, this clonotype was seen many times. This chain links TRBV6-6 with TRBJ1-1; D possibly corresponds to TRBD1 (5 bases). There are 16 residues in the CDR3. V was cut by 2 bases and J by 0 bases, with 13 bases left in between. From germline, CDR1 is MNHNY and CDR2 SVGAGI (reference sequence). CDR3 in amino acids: CASSYRVGGMNTEAFF. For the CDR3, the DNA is TGTGCCAGCAGTTACAGGGTTGGGGGGATGAACACTGAAGCTTTCTTT.

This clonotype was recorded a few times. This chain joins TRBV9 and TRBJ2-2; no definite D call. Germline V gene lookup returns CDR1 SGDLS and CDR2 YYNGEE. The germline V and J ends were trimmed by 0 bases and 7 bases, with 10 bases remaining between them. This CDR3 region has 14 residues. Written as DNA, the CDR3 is TGTGCCAGCAGCGTAGTTCCCTCTGGCGGGGAGCTGTTTTTT. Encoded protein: CASSVVPSGGELFF. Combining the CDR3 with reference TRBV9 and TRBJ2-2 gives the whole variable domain DSGVTQTPKHLITATGQRVTLRCSPRSGDLSVYWYQQSLDQGLQFLIQYYNGEERAKGNILERFSAQQFPDLHSELNLSSLELGDSALYFCASSVVPSGGELFFGEGSRLTVL.

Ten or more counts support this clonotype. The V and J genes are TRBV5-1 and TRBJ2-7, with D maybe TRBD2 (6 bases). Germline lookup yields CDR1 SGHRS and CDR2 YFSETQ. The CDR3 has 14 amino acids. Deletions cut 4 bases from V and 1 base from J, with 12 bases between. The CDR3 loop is CASSELANSYEQYF. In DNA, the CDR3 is TGCGCCAGCAGCGAGCTAGCGAATTCCTACGAGCAGTACTTC.

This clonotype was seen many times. CDR3 amino acids: CASSLSTGQPTSTDTQYF. For the CDR3, the DNA is TGTGCCAGCTCCTTGTCGACGGGCCAGCCTACTAGCACAGATACGCAGTATTTT. The genes are TRBV28 and TRBJ2-3; D gene unclear. Trimming took off 8 bases at V and 0 bases at J, with 24 bases between the two ends. Germline CDR1 is MDHEN and CDR2 is SYDVKM. CDR3 length: 18 residues.

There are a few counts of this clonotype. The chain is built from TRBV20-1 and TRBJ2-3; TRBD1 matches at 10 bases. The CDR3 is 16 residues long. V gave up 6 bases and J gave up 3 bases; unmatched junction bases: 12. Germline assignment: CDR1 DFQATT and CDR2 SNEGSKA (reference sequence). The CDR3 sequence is CSATDRGRGMTDTQYF. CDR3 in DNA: TGCAGTGCAACCGACAGGGGGCGCGGGATGACAGATACGCAGTATTTT.

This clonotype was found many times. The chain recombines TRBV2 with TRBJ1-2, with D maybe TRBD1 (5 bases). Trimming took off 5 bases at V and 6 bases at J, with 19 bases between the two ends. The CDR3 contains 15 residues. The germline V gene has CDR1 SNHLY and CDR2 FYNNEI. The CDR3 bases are TGTGCCAGCAGTCGCTCTCTGGACAAGTCTGATGGCTACACCTTC. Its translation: CASSRSLDKSDGYTF. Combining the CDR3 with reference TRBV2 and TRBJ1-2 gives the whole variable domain EPEVTQTPSHQVTQMGQEVILRCVPISNHLYFYWYRQILGQKVEFLVSFYNNEISEKSEIFDDQFSVERPDGSNFTLKIRSTKLEDSAMYFCASSRSLDKSDGYTFGSGTRLTVV.

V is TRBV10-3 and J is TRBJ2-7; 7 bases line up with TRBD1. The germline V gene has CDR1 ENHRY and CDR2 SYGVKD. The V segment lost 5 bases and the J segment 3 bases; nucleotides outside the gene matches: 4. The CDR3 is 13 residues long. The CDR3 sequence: CAISPGGNYEQYF. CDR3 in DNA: TGTGCCATCAGTCCAGGGGGAAACTACGAGCAGTACTTC.

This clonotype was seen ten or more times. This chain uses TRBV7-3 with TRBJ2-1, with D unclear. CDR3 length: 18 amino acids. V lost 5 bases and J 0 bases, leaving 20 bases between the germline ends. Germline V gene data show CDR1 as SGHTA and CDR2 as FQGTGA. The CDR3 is CASSPRRTDLFSYNEQFF. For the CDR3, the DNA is TGTGCCAGCAGCCCTCGACGGACCGATCTGTTCTCCTACAATGAGCAGTTCTTC.

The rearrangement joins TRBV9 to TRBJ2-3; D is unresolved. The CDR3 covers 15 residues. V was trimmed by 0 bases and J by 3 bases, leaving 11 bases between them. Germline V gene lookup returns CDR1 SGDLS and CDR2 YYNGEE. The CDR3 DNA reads TGTGCCAGCAGCGTAGAGGGTCTGGCTACAGATACGCAGTATTTT. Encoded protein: CASSVEGLATDTQYF.

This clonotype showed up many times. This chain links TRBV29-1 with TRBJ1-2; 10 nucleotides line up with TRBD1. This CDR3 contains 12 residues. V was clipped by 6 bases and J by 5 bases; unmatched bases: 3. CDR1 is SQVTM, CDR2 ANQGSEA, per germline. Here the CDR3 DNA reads TGCAGCGTCGGACAGGGGGGATATGGCTACACCTTC. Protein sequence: CSVGQGGYGYTF.

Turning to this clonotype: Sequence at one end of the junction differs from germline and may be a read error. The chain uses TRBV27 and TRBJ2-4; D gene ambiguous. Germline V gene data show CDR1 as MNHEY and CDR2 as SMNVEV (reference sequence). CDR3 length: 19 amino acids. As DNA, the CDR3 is TGTGCCAGCAGTTTAACCGGCAGATACGCAAATCGCGCCAAGAACATTCAGTACTTC. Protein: CASSLTGRYANRAKNIQYF.

CDR3 sequence reads: CASSDSGPGTGELFF. CDR3 sequence (DNA): TGTGCCAGCTCGGACTCTGGGCCGGGAACCGGGGAGCTGTTTTTT. This chain connects TRBV7-3 to TRBJ2-2, with D perhaps matching TRBD2 (5 bases). Trimming left V 8 bases short and J 5 bases short, with 18 bases between. Germline V gene data show CDR1 as SGHTA and CDR2 as FQGTGA. The CDR3 consists of 15 residues.